These T cell receptor beta chains were read from a single sample in a study of pediatric ulcerative colitis. The protocol was immunoSEQ multiplex PCR, while the TCRdb copy is restricted to in-frame clones and leaves out a portion. The table has about 24,000 clones, approximately 71% seen once; the top ten hold around 7.8%. The sample comprised gut tissue. The receptors stem from a boy younger than 18 with severe ulcerative colitis. CDR3s include the opening cysteine and the closing phenylalanine or tryptophan. The order of the fields is J gene, V gene, clone size, D gene, CDR3 protein, CDR3 DNA. D genes are given only for firm matches. Not all rows give a size; the values are once, few, many and, for expanded clones, a class.

>TRBJ2-7|TRBV6-1|-|TRBD2
CASSSLAGSYEQYF
TGTGCCAGCAGTTCCCTAGCGGGTTCCTACGAGCAGTACTTC
>TRBJ2-7|TRBV11-3|-|-
CASSLGGLGRGSSYEQYF
TGTGCCAGCAGCTTAGGTGGATTAGGGCGAGGGAGCTCCTACGAGCAGTACTTC
>TRBJ1-1|TRBV6-5|-|TRBD1
CAGRQGGSTEAFF
TGTGCCGGCAGACAGGGTGGGAGCACTGAAGCTTTCTTT
>TRBJ2-1|TRBV18|-|TRBD2
CASSRGTSEGEQFF
TGTGCCAGCTCACGCGGGACTAGCGAGGGTGAGCAGTTCTTC
>TRBJ1-1|TRBV10-1|-|-
CASSESKVTEAFF
TGCGCCAGCAGTGAGTCGAAGGTCACTGAAGCTTTCTTT
>TRBJ2-7|TRBV7-3|-|TRBD1
CASSLTPGQGYEQYF
TGTGCCAGCAGCCTGACGCCGGGACAGGGCTACGAGCAGTACTTC
>TRBJ1-3|TRBV7-9|large|-
CASSLDTGAAGNTIYF
TGTGCCAGCAGCTTAGATACCGGGGCTGCTGGAAACACCATATATTTT
>TRBJ2-1|TRBV9|-|TRBD2
CASSVDGLAFEQFF
TGTGCCAGCAGCGTAGATGGACTAGCTTTTGAGCAGTTCTTC
>TRBJ2-3|TRBV14|-|TRBD2
CASSLGLGGQYF
TGTGCCAGCAGCCTAGGACTAGGAGGGCAGTATTTT
>TRBJ1-3|TRBV11-3|once|TRBD1
CASSLALTGANSGNTIYF
TGTGCCAGCAGCTTAGCCCTGACAGGGGCGAACTCTGGAAACACCATATATTTT